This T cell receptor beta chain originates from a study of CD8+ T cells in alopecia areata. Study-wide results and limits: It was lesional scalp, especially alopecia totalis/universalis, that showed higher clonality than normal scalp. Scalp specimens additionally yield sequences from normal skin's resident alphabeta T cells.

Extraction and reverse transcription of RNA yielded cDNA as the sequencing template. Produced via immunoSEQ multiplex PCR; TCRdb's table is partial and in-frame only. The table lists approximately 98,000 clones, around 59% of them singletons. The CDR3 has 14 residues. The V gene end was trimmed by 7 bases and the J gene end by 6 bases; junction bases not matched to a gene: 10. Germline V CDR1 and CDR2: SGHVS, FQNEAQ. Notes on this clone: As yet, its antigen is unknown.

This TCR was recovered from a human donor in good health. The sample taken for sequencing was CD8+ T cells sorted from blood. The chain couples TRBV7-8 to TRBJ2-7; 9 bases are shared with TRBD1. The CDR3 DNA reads TGTGCCAGCACCCGACTCACAGGGGGCGTCGAGCAGTACTTC. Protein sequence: CASTRLTGGVEQYF.